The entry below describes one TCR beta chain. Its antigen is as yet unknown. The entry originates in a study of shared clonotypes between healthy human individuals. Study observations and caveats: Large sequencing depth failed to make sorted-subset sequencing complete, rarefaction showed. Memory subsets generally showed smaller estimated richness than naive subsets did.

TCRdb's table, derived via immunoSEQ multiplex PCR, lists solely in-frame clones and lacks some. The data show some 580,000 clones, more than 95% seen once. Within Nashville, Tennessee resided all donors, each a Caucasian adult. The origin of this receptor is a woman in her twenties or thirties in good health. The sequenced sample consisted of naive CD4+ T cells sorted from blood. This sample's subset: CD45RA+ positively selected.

CDR3 DNA sequence: TGTGCCAGCAGGGGGCTTGTAGAAAACGAGCAGTACTTC. This sequence encodes CASRGLVENEQYF. The gene calls are TRBV11-2 and TRBJ2-7; D perhaps matches TRBD1 (5 bases). The germline CDR1 and CDR2 sequences are SGHAT and FQNNGV. CDR3 length: 13 residues. Deletions cut 6 bases from V and 5 bases from J, with 14 bases between.